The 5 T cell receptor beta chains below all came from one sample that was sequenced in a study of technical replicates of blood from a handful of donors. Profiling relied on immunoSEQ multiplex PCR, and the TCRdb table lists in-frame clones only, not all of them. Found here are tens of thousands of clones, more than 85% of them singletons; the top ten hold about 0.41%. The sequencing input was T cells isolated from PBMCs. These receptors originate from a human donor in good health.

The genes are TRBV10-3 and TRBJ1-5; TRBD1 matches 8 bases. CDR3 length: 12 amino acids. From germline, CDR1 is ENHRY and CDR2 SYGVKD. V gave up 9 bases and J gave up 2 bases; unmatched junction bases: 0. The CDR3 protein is CAMGQGNQPQHF. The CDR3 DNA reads TGTGCCATGGGACAGGGCAATCAGCCCCAGCATTTT.

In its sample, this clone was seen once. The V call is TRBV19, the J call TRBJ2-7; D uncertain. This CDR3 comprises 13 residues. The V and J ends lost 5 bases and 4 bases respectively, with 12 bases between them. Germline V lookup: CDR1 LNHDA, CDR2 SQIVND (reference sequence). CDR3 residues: CASSLGSLYEQYF. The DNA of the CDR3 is TGTGCCAGTAGTTTGGGCAGCCTTTACGAGCAGTACTTC.

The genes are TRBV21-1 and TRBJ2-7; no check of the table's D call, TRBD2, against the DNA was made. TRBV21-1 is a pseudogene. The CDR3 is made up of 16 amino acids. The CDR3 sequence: CASSSRAGSACDEQYF. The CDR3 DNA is TGTGCCAGCAGCTCACGAGCGGGATCGGCCTGTGACGAGCAGTACTTC.

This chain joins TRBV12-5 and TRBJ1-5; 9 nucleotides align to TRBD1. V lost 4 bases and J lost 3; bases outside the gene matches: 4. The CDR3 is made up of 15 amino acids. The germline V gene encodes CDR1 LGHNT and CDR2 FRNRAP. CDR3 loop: CASGSGTGYNQPQHF. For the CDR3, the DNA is TGTGCTAGTGGTTCGGGGACAGGGTACAATCAGCCCCAGCATTTT.

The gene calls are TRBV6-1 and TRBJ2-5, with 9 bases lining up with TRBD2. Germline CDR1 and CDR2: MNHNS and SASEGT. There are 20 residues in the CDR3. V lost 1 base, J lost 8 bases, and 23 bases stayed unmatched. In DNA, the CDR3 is TGTGCCAGCAGTGAAGGGCTGGGGACTAGCTTTTTAGGGGGAGGGGAAACCCAGTACTTC. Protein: CASSEGLGTSFLGGGETQYF.